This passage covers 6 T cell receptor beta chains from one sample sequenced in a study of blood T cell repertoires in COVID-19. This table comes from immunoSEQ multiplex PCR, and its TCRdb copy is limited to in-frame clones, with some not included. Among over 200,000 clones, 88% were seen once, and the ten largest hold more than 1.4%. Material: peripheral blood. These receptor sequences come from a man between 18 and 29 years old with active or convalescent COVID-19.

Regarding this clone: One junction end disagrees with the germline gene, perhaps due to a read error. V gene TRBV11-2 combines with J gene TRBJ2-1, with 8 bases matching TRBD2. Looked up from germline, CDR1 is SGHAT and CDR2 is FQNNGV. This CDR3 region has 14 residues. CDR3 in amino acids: CASRLAGLDNEQFF. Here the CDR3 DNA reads TGTGCCAGCAGGTTAGCGGGACTCGACAATGAGCAGTTCTTC.

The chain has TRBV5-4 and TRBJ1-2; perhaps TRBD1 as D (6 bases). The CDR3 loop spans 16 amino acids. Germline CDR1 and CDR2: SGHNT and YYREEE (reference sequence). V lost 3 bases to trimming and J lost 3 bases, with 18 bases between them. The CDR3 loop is CASSYRTAIEYYGYTF. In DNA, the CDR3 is TGTGCCAGCAGCTACCGGACAGCAATAGAGTACTATGGCTACACCTTC.

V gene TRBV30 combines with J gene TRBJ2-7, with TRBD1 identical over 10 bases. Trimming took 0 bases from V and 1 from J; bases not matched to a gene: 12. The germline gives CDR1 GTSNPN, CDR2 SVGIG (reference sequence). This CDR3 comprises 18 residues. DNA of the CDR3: TGTGCCTGGAGTGTAACTGAAGACAGGGGGCGCTGGTCCTACGAGCAGTACTTC. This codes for CAWSVTEDRGRWSYEQYF.

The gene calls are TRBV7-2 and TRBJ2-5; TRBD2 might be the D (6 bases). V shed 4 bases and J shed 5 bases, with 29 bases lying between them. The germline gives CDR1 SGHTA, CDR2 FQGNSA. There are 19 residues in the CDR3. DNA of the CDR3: TGTGCCAGCAGCTCCCCTCCCTGGAGACTAGATCCTATGGGGGAGACCCAGTACTTC. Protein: CASSSPPWRLDPMGETQYF.

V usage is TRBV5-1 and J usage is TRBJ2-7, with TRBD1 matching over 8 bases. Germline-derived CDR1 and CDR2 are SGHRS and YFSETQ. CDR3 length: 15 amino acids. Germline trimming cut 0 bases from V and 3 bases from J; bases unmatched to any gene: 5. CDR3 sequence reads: CASSLEAGGVYEQYF. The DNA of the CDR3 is TGCGCCAGCAGCTTGGAGGCAGGGGGCGTCTACGAGCAGTACTTC.

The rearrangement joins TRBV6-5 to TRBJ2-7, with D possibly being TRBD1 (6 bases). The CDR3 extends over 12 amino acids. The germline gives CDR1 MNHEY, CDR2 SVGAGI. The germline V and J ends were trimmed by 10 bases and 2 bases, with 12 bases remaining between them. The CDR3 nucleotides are TGTGCCACGCGACAGGCCCCCTACGAGCAGTACTTC. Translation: CATRQAPYEQYF.